The table lists the clone carrying this TCR beta chain with many counts. This entry is derived from a study of T cell repertoires in cytomegalovirus infection. For the study at large: TCR beta signatures that were public indicated CMV infection and matching HLA type.

Trimming removed 8 bases from V and 4 bases from J; junction bases left unmatched: 10. The CDR3 length is 15 residues. In TCRdb, the reads were re-called with MiXCR into one record per CDR3 protein. The data hold about 440,000 distinct CDR3 sequences, with approximately 33% observed a single time. The receptor was derived from a human donor in good health (CMV status not recorded). Some clones in this sample may be carry-over from other donors' samples. Specimen: PBMCs. The chain links TRBV12-3 or TRBV12-4 to TRBJ2-7, with 11 bases that match TRBD2. CDR3 amino acids: CASGQTSGGSYEQYF. The DNA for the CDR3 is TGTGCCAGCGGGCAAACTAGCGGGGGATCGTACGAGCAGTACTTC.